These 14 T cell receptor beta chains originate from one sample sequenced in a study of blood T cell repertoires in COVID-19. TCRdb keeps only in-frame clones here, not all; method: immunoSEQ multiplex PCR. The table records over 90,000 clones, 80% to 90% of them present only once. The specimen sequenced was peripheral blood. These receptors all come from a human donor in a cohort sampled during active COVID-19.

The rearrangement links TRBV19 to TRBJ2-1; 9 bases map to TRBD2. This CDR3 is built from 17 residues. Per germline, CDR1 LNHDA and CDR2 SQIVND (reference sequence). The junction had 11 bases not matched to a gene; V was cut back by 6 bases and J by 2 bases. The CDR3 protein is CASSLTGPSGAYNEQFF. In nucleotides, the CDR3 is TGTGCCAGTAGCCTGACAGGGCCTAGCGGGGCCTACAATGAGCAGTTCTTC.

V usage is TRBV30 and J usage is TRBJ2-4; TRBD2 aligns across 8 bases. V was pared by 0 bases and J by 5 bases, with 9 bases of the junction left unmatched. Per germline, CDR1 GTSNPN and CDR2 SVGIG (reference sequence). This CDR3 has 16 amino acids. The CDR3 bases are TGTGCCTGGAGTGTGGGACTAGTTCCACCTCAAAACATTCAGTACTTC. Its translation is CAWSVGLVPPQNIQYF.

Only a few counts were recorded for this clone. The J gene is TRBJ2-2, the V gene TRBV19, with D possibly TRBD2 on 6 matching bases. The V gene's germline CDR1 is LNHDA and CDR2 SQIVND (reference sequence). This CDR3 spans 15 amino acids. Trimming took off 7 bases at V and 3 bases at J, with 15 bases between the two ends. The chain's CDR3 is CASKRTRRDTGELFF. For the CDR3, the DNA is TGTGCCAGTAAAAGGACAAGGAGGGACACCGGGGAGCTGTTTTTT.

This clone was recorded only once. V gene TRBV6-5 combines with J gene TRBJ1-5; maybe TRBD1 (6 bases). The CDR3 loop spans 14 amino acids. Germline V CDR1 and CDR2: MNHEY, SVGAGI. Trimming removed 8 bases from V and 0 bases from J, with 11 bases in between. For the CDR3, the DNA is TGTGCCAGCGGGGACACGCATAGCAATCAGCCCCAGCATTTT. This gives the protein CASGDTHSNQPQHF.

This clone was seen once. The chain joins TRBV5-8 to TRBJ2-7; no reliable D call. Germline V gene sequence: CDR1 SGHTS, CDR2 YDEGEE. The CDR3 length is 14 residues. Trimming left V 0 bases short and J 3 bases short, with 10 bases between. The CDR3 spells CASSLGHSSYEQYF. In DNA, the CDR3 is TGTGCCAGCAGCTTGGGTCACTCGAGCTACGAGCAGTACTTC.

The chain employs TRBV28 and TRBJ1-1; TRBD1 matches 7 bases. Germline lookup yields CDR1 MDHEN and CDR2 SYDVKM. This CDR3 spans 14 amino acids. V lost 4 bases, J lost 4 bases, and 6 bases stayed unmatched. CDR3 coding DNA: TGTGCCAGCAGTTCCCACGGACAGGTCACTGAAGCTTTCTTT. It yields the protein CASSSHGQVTEAFF. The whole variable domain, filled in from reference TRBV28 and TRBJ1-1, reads DVKVTQSSRYLVKRTGEKVFLECVQDMDHENMFWYRQDPGLGLRLIYFSYDVKMKEKGDIPEGYSVSREKKERFSLILESASTNQTSMYLCASSSHGQVTEAFFGQGTRLTVV.

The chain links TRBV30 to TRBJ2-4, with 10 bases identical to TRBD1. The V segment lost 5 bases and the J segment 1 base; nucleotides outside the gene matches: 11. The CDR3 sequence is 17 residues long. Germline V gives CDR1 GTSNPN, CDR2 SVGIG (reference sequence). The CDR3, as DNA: TGTGCCTGGGGAGCCGGACAGGGGGTATCGGCCAAAAACATTCAGTACTTC. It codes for CAWGAGQGVSAKNIQYF.

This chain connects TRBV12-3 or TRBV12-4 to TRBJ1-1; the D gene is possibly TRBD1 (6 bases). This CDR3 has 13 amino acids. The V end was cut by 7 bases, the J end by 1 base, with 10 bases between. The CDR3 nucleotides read TGTGCCAGCATCAAACAGGGGAACACTGAAGCTTTCTTT. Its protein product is CASIKQGNTEAFF.

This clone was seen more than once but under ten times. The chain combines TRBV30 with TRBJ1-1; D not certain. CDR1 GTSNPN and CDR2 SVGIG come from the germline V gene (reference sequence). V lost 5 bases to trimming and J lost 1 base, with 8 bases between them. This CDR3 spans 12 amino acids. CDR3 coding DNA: TGTGCCTGGGACCTCGGGAACACTGAAGCTTTCTTT. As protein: CAWDLGNTEAFF.

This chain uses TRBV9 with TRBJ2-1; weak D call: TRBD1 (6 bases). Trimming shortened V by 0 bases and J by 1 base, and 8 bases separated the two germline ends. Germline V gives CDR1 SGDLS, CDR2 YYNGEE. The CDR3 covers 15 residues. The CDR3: CASSVGQGSYNEQFF. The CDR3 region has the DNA TGTGCCAGCAGCGTAGGTCAGGGGTCCTACAATGAGCAGTTCTTC.

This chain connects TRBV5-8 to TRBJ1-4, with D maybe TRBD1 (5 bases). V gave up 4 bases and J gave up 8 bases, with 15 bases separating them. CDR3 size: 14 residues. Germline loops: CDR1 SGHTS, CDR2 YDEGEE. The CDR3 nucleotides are TGTGCCAGCAGCCCGGCGGCCGGGGGGGAAAAACTGTTTTTT. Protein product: CASSPAAGGEKLFF.

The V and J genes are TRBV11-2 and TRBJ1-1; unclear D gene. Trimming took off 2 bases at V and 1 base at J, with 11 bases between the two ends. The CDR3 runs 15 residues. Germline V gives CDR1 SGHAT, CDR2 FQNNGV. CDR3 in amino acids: CASSLNVRGNTEAFF. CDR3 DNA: TGTGCCAGCAGCTTAAACGTTCGGGGGAACACTGAAGCTTTCTTT.

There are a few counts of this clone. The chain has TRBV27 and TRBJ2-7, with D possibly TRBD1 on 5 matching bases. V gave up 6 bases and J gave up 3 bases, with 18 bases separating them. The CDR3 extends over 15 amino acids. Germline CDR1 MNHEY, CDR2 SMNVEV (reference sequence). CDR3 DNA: TGTGCCAGCAGCCTTAGGGGCCTTAACTACTACGAGCAGTACTTC. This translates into CASSLRGLNYYEQYF.

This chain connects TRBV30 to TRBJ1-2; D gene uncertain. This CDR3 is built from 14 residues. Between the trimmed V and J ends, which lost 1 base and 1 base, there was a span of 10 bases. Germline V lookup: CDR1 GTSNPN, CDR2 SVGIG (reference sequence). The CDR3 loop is CAWSEAGLNYGYTF. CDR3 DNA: TGTGCCTGGAGTGAAGCAGGACTTAACTATGGCTACACCTTC. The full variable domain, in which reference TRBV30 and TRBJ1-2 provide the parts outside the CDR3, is SQTIHQWPATLVQPVGSPLSLECTVEGTSNPNLYWYRQAAGRGLQLLFYSVGIGQISSEVPQNLSASRPQDRQFILSSKKLLLSDSGFYLCAWSEAGLNYGYTFGSGTRLTVV.